This T cell receptor (beta chain) appears in the sequencing data of a study of blood T cell repertoires in COVID-19. In the authors' methods: The assay estimated nucleated cells by amplifying reference gene primers. Generated by immunoSEQ multiplex PCR, the TCRdb table keeps only in-frame clones and is missing some. V, J and clone size are those of that table, while D and trimming were read from the DNA. The sample carries around 97,000 clones, 80% to 90% recorded once. The germline V gene has CDR1 SQVTM and CDR2 ANQGSEA. The CDR3 runs to 14 residues. V was trimmed by 3 bases and J by 0 bases, leaving 9 bases between them.

The material sequenced was peripheral blood. The rearrangement uses TRBV29-1 and TRBJ2-1, with no clear D. The clonotype originates from a human donor in a cohort sampled during active COVID-19. The CDR3 nucleotides read TGCAGCGTTGACCATGGGCGCTCCTACAATGAGCAGTTCTTC. Protein product: CSVDHGRSYNEQFF.